The entry below describes one T cell receptor (beta chain). This clonotype was observed a few times. Its antigen is still unknown. Base qualities are not at hand, and no much larger clone is one base apart. Libraries came from PCR. Sequencing used a HiSeq X Ten. High-throughput sequencing was used to characterize the TCR repertoires. The public reads were reprocessed in TCRdb via fastp at Q25 and MiXCR, keeping in-frame beta chains. One record per CDR3 amino acid sequence lists the most common genes and DNA. This sample gives about 18,000 distinct CDR3 sequences in total; more than 45% of them show up just once. The ten biggest clones cover roughly 28% of the sample. The source of the sample is a study of esophageal squamous cell carcinoma under preoperative chemotherapy (dated by TCRdb to the late 2010s). Regarding the study in general: TCR repertoires were profiled in both peripheral blood T cells and tumor-infiltrating lymphocytes. Repertoires from samples obtained before paclitaxel-nedaplatin therapy were compared with repertoires from samples obtained after paclitaxel-nedaplatin therapy. The study examined the effect of paclitaxel-nedaplatin chemotherapy on T-cell receptor repertoires in patients with esophageal squamous cell carcinoma. A few patients with primary esophageal squamous cell carcinoma were included in the cohort.

The germline V gene provides CDR1 SGHTA and CDR2 FQGNSA. Relative to germline, V is 3 bases shorter and J is 6 bases shorter, with 16 bases between their ends. From cysteine to phenylalanine, the CDR3 is 15 amino acids long. CDR3 DNA is the only sequence kept; it has 45 bases, read in frame from the first base. What the research found in general, with its limitations: TCR diversity increased significantly in peripheral T cells after chemotherapy, but not in tumor-infiltrating lymphocytes. Post-treatment tumor-infiltrating lymphocytes appeared to be derived in part from peripheral T cells migrating into the tumor, rather than solely from local clonal changes. Clonotype frequencies shifted immediately and substantially under paclitaxel-nedaplatin therapy, and abundant clones were more likely to contract than to amplify. A small cohort was used, with only 4 or 5 patients with esophageal squamous cell carcinoma being analyzed.

The time point label of this sample denotes: after preoperative PTX-NDP chemotherapy. Before surgery, patients were given paclitaxel-nedaplatin as preoperative chemotherapy. The TCR originated in a human donor with esophageal squamous cell carcinoma. The donor label of this sample is uncertain. The receptor chain draws on TRBV7-2 and TRBJ2-3; the D gene is perhaps TRBD1, on 5 matching bases. This specimen was taken from a patient given preoperative chemotherapy. At the DNA level, the sequence is TGTGCCAGCAGCTTCCTGGACCAACCAGGGGATACGCAGTATTTT. It translates to CASSFLDQPGDTQYF.